Listed here are 12 T cell receptor beta chains from one sample, sequenced in a study of blood T cell repertoires in COVID-19. Sequencing used immunoSEQ multiplex PCR; TCRdb keeps in-frame clones, though not all of them. The data hold roughly 290,000 clones, with 89% observed a single time. The sequencing sample was made of PBMCs or T cells enriched from blood (not recorded which). The receptors stem from a woman in her thirties or forties who had recovered from COVID-19.

The CDR3 DNA follows: TGTGCCAGCCGAACAGGGGGCGCGCAGCAGTACTTC. It specifies CASRTGGAQQYF. The rearrangement uses TRBV28 and TRBJ2-7; 9 nucleotides line up with TRBD1. The trim removed 8 bases at V and 8 bases at J, leaving 7 bases unmatched. This CDR3 spans 12 amino acids. CDR1 and CDR2 (germline): MDHEN, SYDVKM.

The chain carries TRBV5-4 and TRBJ2-3, with D possibly TRBD2 on 6 matching bases. The CDR3 has 16 amino acids. Trimming removed 4 bases from V and 1 base from J, with 16 bases in between. The germline CDR1 and CDR2 sequences are SGHNT and YYREEE (reference sequence). The CDR3 spells CASSPVGGDGTDTQYF. The CDR3 bases are TGTGCCAGCAGCCCCGTTGGCGGGGACGGCACAGATACGCAGTATTTT.

The V gene is TRBV2, the J gene TRBJ1-1, with a weak D call TRBD1 (5 bases). Trimming stripped 4 bases from V and 2 bases from J, with 11 bases between. This CDR3 is 14 amino acids long. Germline V gene sequence: CDR1 SNHLY, CDR2 FYNNEI. CDR3 DNA sequence: TGTGCCAGCAGTGCGACAGTACGAAACACTGAAGCTTTCTTT. The encoded protein is CASSATVRNTEAFF.

The V gene is TRBV27, the J gene TRBJ1-5; no clear D. V was pared by 0 bases and J by 2 bases, with 8 bases between. The CDR3 consists of 15 residues. Germline V lookup: CDR1 MNHEY, CDR2 SMNVEV (reference sequence). This CDR3 reads CASSLSQRGNQPQHF. CDR3 coding DNA: TGTGCCAGCAGTTTATCGCAGAGGGGCAATCAGCCCCAGCATTTT.

The J gene is TRBJ1-1, the V gene TRBV6-5; possible D gene TRBD1, 6 bases. CDR1 is MNHEY, CDR2 SVGAGI, per germline. There are 14 residues in the CDR3. V lost 2 bases and J 2 bases, leaving 9 bases between the germline ends. CDR3 bases: TGTGCCAGCAGTTACCTACAGGGAAACACTGAAGCTTTCTTT. Residues: CASSYLQGNTEAFF.

The chain joins TRBV7-3 to TRBJ2-2; 9 bases match TRBD1. The V segment lost 5 bases and the J segment 3 bases; nucleotides outside the gene matches: 7. Germline values: CDR1 SGHTA, CDR2 FQGTGA. The CDR3 spans 16 residues. In nucleotides, the CDR3 is TGTGCCAGCAGCCCAAGCCGGGACAGGGACACCGGGGAGCTGTTTTTT. Translation: CASSPSRDRDTGELFF.

The rearrangement uses TRBV5-8 and TRBJ2-7; the D gene is possibly TRBD2 (6 bases). The germline V gene encodes CDR1 SGHTS and CDR2 YDEGEE. V was clipped by 6 bases and J by 0 bases, with 19 bases between them. The length of the CDR3 is 16 residues. In nucleotides, the CDR3 is TGTGCCAGCAACCCCTTTGGGGCCGGGAGCTCCTACGAGCAGTACTTC. This encodes CASNPFGAGSSYEQYF.

The genes are TRBV28 and TRBJ1-3; TRBD1 might be the D (5 bases). V was shortened by 1 base and J by 4 bases, with 14 bases between the two germline ends. Germline V lookup: CDR1 MDHEN, CDR2 SYDVKM. The CDR3 spans 16 residues. The CDR3 nucleotides read TGTGCCAGCAGTTTATATAGGGGTTTTTCCGGAAACACCATATATTTT. It specifies CASSLYRGFSGNTIYF.

V and J are TRBV6-6 and TRBJ1-6; no reliable D call. The germline V and J ends were trimmed by 5 bases and 7 bases, with 6 bases remaining between them. CDR1 is MNHNY, CDR2 SVGAGI, per germline (reference sequence). The CDR3 contains 12 residues. This CDR3 is CASSLENSPLHF. The CDR3 DNA is TGTGCCAGCAGTCTAGAGAATTCACCCCTCCACTTT.

This chain uses TRBV19 with TRBJ1-6; unclear D gene. The CDR3 runs to 16 residues. V was clipped by 7 bases and J by 0 bases, with 13 bases between them. The V gene's germline CDR1 is LNHDA and CDR2 SQIVND (reference sequence). CDR3 amino acids: CASTRRESSYNSPLHF. CDR3 coding DNA: TGTGCCAGTACCCGCCGGGAGAGCTCCTATAATTCACCCCTCCACTTT.

The rearrangement joins TRBV30 to TRBJ2-7; 11 bases map to TRBD2. V dropped 4 bases and J dropped 1; count of bases not matched to a gene: 6. The CDR3 sequence is 15 residues long. CDR1 GTSNPN and CDR2 SVGIG come from the germline V gene (reference sequence). CDR3 sequence: CAWNRGTSGSYEQYF. DNA for the CDR3: TGTGCCTGGAACCGCGGGACTAGCGGTTCCTACGAGCAGTACTTC.

The chain joins TRBV6-5 to TRBJ1-2, with D possibly matching TRBD1 (5 bases). CDR3 size: 13 residues. The V gene lost 6 bases and the J gene lost 1 base, with 9 bases spanning the gap. Germline V gene data show CDR1 as MNHEY and CDR2 as SVGAGI. The DNA of the CDR3 is TGTGCCAGCAGCATACAGGTTAACTATGGCTACACCTTC. This encodes CASSIQVNYGYTF.